Listed below are T cell receptor beta chains from one sample, sequenced in a study of CD8 T cells in ankylosing spondylitis. TCRdb re-derived calls from the 5' RACE reads in MiXCR, one entry per CDR3 protein. The repertoire includes 150,000 to 200,000 distinct CDR3 sequences, about 18% of them detected once, and 4.3% sits in the top ten. Sequencing was performed on blood, either unsorted or a sorted T cell fraction (not recorded which). The source of these receptors is a male donor under 35 with ankylosing spondylitis or in good health (not recorded which). CDR3s leave out the opening cysteine and the closing phenylalanine or tryptophan. Each record gives: J gene, V gene, CDR3 protein.

>TRBJ2-7|TRBV15
ATSVGGRGLEQY
>TRBJ2-1|TRBV13
ASSSNYRRAVRYEQF
>TRBJ2-2|TRBV27
ASRTSGSIGELF
>TRBJ2-1|TRBV7-3
ASSLNPSTSGRHEQF
>TRBJ2-1|TRBV7-9
AGDLFDEQF
>TRBJ2-5|TRBV24-1
ATSDPGGREAQETQY
>TRBJ2-1|TRBV29-1
SVESTHYNEQF
>TRBJ2-1|TRBV4-1
ASSQEVGTSAPTYNEQF
>TRBJ1-1|TRBV20-1
SARLDIGENTEAF
>TRBJ2-7|TRBV6-5
ASSPGQGYHEQY
>TRBJ2-6|TRBV30
AGANRDGSTGANVLT
>TRBJ1-3|TRBV20-1
SAREWGDSRGTIY
>TRBJ2-1|TRBV12-3/TRBV12-4
ASSRGTSGRRGEQF